This entry describes one T cell receptor (beta chain). The antigen is unknown. This entry is derived from a study of cytomegalovirus exposure and HLA in healthy donors. The study, taken as a whole, reports: With later analysis, a missense DCLRE1C variant became linked to TCR beta V- and J-gene trimming. The sole available immune exposure information was CMV serostatus. For presence/absence analyses, sequencing depth was assumed to be roughly uniform across donors.

PCR amplification relied on 60 Vbeta primers (plus 13 Jbeta primers). Measured with immunoSEQ multiplex PCR; TCRdb has only the in-frame clones, and not every one. This table holds about 67,000 clones, over 75% found once. Trimming at V came to 3 bases and at J to 7 bases, leaving 3 bases not matched to a gene. The CDR3 extends over 14 amino acids. Germline V gene lookup returns CDR1 SGHDN and CDR2 FVKESK. Sequencing was performed on PBMCs. The clonotype comes from a woman aged 25 to 39 in good health and CMV-seropositive. The chain employs TRBV14 and TRBJ2-1; 10 bases map to TRBD2. This CDR3 is CASSQVAGGNEQFF. CDR3 DNA: TGTGCCAGCAGCCAGGTAGCGGGAGGAAATGAGCAGTTCTTC.